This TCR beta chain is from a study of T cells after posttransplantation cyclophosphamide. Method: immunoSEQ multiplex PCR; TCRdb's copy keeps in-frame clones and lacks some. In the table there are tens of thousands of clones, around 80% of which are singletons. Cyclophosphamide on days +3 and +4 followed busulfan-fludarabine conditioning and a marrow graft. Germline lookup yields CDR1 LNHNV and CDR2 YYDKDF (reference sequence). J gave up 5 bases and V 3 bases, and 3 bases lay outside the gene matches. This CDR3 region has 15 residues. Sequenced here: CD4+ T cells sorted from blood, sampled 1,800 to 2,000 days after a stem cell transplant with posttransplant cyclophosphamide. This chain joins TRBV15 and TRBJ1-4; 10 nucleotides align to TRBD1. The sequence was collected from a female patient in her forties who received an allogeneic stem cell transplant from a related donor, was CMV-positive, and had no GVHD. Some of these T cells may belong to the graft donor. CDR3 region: CATSSPGQGNEKLFF. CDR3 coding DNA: TGTGCCACCAGCAGTCCGGGACAGGGGAATGAAAAACTGTTTTTT. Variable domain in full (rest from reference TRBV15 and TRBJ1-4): DAMVIQNPRYQVTQFGKPVTLSCSQTLNHNVMYWYQQKSSQAPKLLFHYYDKDFNNEADTPDNFQSRRPNTSFCFLDIRSPGLGDTAMYLCATSSPGQGNEKLFFGSGTQLSVL.